This T cell receptor (beta chain) was profiled in a study of PD-L1 blockade in urothelial cancer. Using immunoSEQ multiplex PCR, the repertoire was profiled, and TCRdb retains in-frame clones only, with some absent. The repertoire holds around 45,000 clones, around 88% seen once, with 3.9% in the top ten. This clone was detected only once. The ends lost 5 bases at V and 6 bases at J; junction bases unmatched: 8. Germline assignment: CDR1 LNHDA and CDR2 SQIVND (reference sequence). The CDR3 loop spans 15 amino acids. This TCR came from a man at least 80 years old with urothelial cancer. The sequenced sample was PBMCs, obtained around atezolizumab (anti-PD-L1) treatment. The chain links TRBV19 to TRBJ2-1; 9 positions match TRBD1. In nucleotides, the CDR3 is TGTGCCAGTAGTCTATATGGGACAGGGTTCAATGAGCAGTTCTTC. The encoded protein is CASSLYGTGFNEQFF.